The rows below give T cell receptor beta chains drawn from one sample of a study of T cell responses to AZD1222 COVID-19 vaccine. The data were produced by immunoSEQ multiplex PCR, yet TCRdb's version contains in-frame clones alone and is incomplete. Among around 190,000 clones listed, 88% were seen once. This sample comprised peripheral blood, obtained on day 0 of AZD1222 vaccination. These receptors all come from an adult in good health. CDR3s include the opening cysteine and the closing phenylalanine or tryptophan. D genes are given only for firm matches. Clone size, where shown, is once, few, many, or a class for clones that have expanded.

v_call	d_call	clone_size	j_call	cdr3_aa	cdr3_nt
TRBV15	NA	NA	TRBJ2-1	CATELERSSYNEQFF	TGTGCCACGGAGCTTGAGAGGAGCTCCTACAATGAGCAGTTCTTC
TRBV27	TRBD2	NA	TRBJ2-5	CASSLGTSGRETQYF	TGTGCCAGCAGTTTAGGAACTAGCGGGAGAGAGACCCAGTACTTC
TRBV9	NA	NA	TRBJ1-1	CASSVEMGMNTEAFF	TGTGCCAGCAGCGTAGAGATGGGCATGAACACTGAAGCTTTCTTT
TRBV12-3/TRBV12-4	NA	NA	TRBJ1-5	CASSLGPRQPQHF	TGTGCCAGCAGTTTGGGGCCCCGCCAGCCCCAGCATTTT
TRBV27	NA	NA	TRBJ1-1	CASSPPGALTEAFF	TGTGCCAGCAGTCCCCCGGGGGCCCTCACTGAAGCTTTCTTT
TRBV30	NA	NA	TRBJ2-3	CARTTGGTDTQYF	TGTGCACGCACGACGGGGGGCACAGATACGCAGTATTTT
TRBV28	NA	NA	TRBJ1-2	CASSLSTGYGYTF	TGTGCCAGCAGTTTATCGACAGGCTATGGCTACACCTTC
TRBV19	TRBD2	NA	TRBJ2-3	CASSTSGGRTDTQYF	TGTGCCAGTAGTACCAGCGGGGGGCGCACAGATACGCAGTATTTT
TRBV5-1	TRBD1	NA	TRBJ1-1	CASVGQGNTEAFF	TGCGCCAGCGTCGGACAGGGGAACACTGAAGCTTTCTTT
TRBV2	NA	once	TRBJ1-5	CASRKNTGPNQPQHF	TGTGCCAGCAGGAAAAATACAGGCCCCAATCAGCCCCAGCATTTT
TRBV19	TRBD1	NA	TRBJ1-5	CASSIDDRDDQPQHF	TGTGCCAGTAGTATAGACGACAGGGATGATCAGCCCCAGCATTTT
TRBV4-1	NA	NA	TRBJ1-5	CASSQESYVPNQPQHF	TGCGCCAGCAGCCAAGAAAGTTACGTTCCGAATCAGCCCCAGCATTTT
TRBV6-5	NA	few	TRBJ1-1	CASKNPGNTEAFF	TGTGCCAGCAAGAATCCGGGGAACACTGAAGCTTTCTTT
TRBV2	NA	NA	TRBJ2-1	CASGSGHNEQFF	TGTGCCAGCGGTAGTGGGCACAATGAGCAGTTCTTC
TRBV24-1	TRBD1	NA	TRBJ2-1	CATSHVRDRGRDEQFF	TGTGCCACCAGCCACGTCCGGGACAGGGGTCGCGATGAGCAGTTCTTC
TRBV29-1	NA	NA	TRBJ1-3	CSVVPGAENTIYF	TGCAGCGTTGTGCCGGGGGCGGAAAACACCATATATTTT
TRBV16	NA	NA	TRBJ2-6	CASSQSRSSGANVLTF	TGTGCCAGCAGCCAATCCCGCTCCTCTGGGGCCAACGTCCTGACTTTC
TRBV7-9	NA	once	TRBJ1-6	CASSLAGTIGSPLHF	TGTGCCAGCAGCTTAGCGGGGACGATAGGCTCACCCCTCCACTTT
TRBV6-2/TRBV6-3	NA	once	TRBJ2-3	CASSFGFVADTQYF	TGTGCCAGCAGTTTCGGCTTCGTGGCAGATACGCAGTATTTT
TRBV5-4	NA	NA	TRBJ2-1	CASSWTEDNEQFF	TGTGCCAGCAGCTGGACGGAGGACAATGAGCAGTTCTTC
TRBV5-1	NA	few	TRBJ2-5	CASVRGGGQETQYF	TGCGCCAGCGTTAGAGGAGGTGGACAAGAGACCCAGTACTTC
TRBV11-3	NA	NA	TRBJ2-3	CASSQRRGAGEDTQYF	TGTGCCAGCAGCCAAAGACGGGGGGCAGGGGAGGATACGCAGTATTTT
TRBV5-1	NA	NA	TRBJ1-1	CASSLESGVNTEAFF	TGCGCCAGCAGCTTGGAATCCGGGGTAAACACTGAAGCTTTCTTT
TRBV5-3	NA	once	TRBJ1-5	CARSLALDQYSNQPQHF	TGTGCCAGAAGCTTGGCCTTGGACCAATATAGCAATCAGCCCCAGCATTTT
TRBV5-1	NA	NA	TRBJ1-1	CASSLDRVEAEAFF	TGCGCCAGCAGCTTGGACAGGGTGGAGGCTGAAGCTTTCTTT
TRBV13	TRBD2	NA	TRBJ2-5	CASSLSGVTQETQYF	TGTGCCAGCAGCTTGAGCGGGGTAACTCAAGAGACCCAGTACTTC
TRBV28	NA	NA	TRBJ2-1	CASSLRVMNEQFF	TGTGCCAGCAGTCTAAGGGTGATGAATGAGCAGTTCTTC
TRBV3-1/TRBV3-2	NA	NA	TRBJ1-2	CASSQDFARSRGYTF	TGTGCCAGCAGCCAAGATTTTGCCCGTTCTAGAGGCTACACCTTC
TRBV5-4	NA	NA	TRBJ1-6	CASSLDRANSPLHF	TGTGCCAGCAGCTTGGACAGGGCCAATTCACCCCTCCACTTT
TRBV6-5	NA	once	TRBJ1-1	CASVRGDTEAFF	TGTGCCAGCGTTCGGGGTGACACTGAAGCTTTCTTT
TRBV6-2/TRBV6-3	NA	once	TRBJ1-2	CASSYSGEFYGYTF	TGTGCCAGCAGTTACTCAGGGGAGTTCTATGGCTACACCTTC
TRBV6-6	TRBD1	NA	TRBJ2-2	CASSSPGQGNTGELFF	TGTGCCAGCAGTTCTCCGGGACAGGGTAACACCGGGGAGCTGTTTTTT
TRBV4-3	NA	NA	TRBJ2-2	CASSRSGTQYTGELFF	TGCGCCAGCAGCCGTTCCGGGACCCAATACACCGGGGAGCTGTTTTTT
TRBV24-1	TRBD2	NA	TRBJ2-5	CATSDASGTYQETQYF	TGTGCCACCAGTGATGCTAGCGGGACGTACCAAGAGACCCAGTACTTC
TRBV18	NA	NA	TRBJ2-3	CASSPFPGQGISTDTQYF	TGTGCCAGCTCACCATTTCCGGGGCAGGGGATTAGCACAGATACGCAGTATTTT
TRBV3-1/TRBV3-2	NA	once	TRBJ1-6	CASSQAGRVYSPLHF	TGTGCCAGCAGCCAAGCGGGCAGGGTCTATTCACCCCTCCACTTT
TRBV10-1	NA	NA	TRBJ2-5	CASSNAQETQYF	TGCGCCAGCTCCAACGCCCAAGAGACCCAGTACTTC
TRBV7-6	TRBD2	NA	TRBJ2-7	CASSRASGGSYEQYF	TGTGCCAGCAGCCGGGCTAGCGGGGGGTCCTACGAGCAGTACTTC
TRBV5-1	TRBD2	once	TRBJ2-7	CASSSRPGLAGGSYEQYF	TGCGCCAGCAGCTCCCGCCCCGGACTAGCGGGAGGAAGCTACGAGCAGTACTTC
TRBV7-9	NA	NA	TRBJ1-2	CASSLGGTYGYTF	TGTGCCAGCAGCTTAGGAGGGACCTATGGCTACACCTTC
TRBV18	NA	NA	TRBJ2-7	CASSQTYEQYF	TGTGCCAGCTCACAGACTTACGAGCAGTACTTC
TRBV7-9	TRBD2	NA	TRBJ2-3	CASSRTSGRSTDTQYF	TGTGCCAGCAGCCGGACTAGCGGGAGAAGCACAGATACGCAGTATTTT
TRBV5-1	TRBD1	few	TRBJ2-5	CASSTDRGRETQYF	TGCGCCAGCAGCACGGACAGGGGGCGAGAGACCCAGTACTTC
TRBV7-8	TRBD1	NA	TRBJ1-1	CASSSGQDPEAFF	TGTGCCAGCAGCTCGGGACAGGACCCTGAAGCTTTCTTT
TRBV5-1	NA	NA	TRBJ1-1	CASSLPYPTENTEAFF	TGCGCCAGCAGCTTGCCCTACCCGACAGAGAACACTGAAGCTTTCTTT
TRBV5-4	TRBD2	NA	TRBJ2-1	CASSSKQLAGENEQFF	TGTGCCAGCAGCTCGAAACAGCTAGCGGGAGAAAATGAGCAGTTCTTC